This TCR beta chain was sequenced during a study of beta chain features in type 1 diabetes. What was sequenced were expressed TCRB transcripts, since all of the isolated RNA had been reverse transcribed. Using immunoSEQ multiplex PCR, the repertoire was profiled, and TCRdb retains in-frame clones only, with some absent. The data contain fewer than 900,000 clones, roughly 15% of them singletons. The length of the CDR3 is 14 residues. Germline loops: CDR1 MNHNY, CDR2 SVGAGI (reference sequence). Trimming removed 2 bases from V and 1 base from J, with 8 bases in between. This chain links TRBV6-6 with TRBJ1-2; D perhaps matches TRBD1 (6 bases). The TCR originated in a woman under 30 in good health. The sequenced sample was naive CD4+ T cells from blood. This CDR3 reads CASSYQGFNYGYTF. For the CDR3, the DNA is TGTGCCAGCAGTTACCAGGGGTTTAACTATGGCTACACCTTC.